This is a list of T cell receptor beta chains from one sample in a study of Ad26.COV2.S vaccination and SARS-CoV-2 variants. Method: immunoSEQ multiplex PCR; TCRdb's copy keeps in-frame clones and lacks some. The sample holds hundreds of thousands of clones, around four fifths seen once. Sample: peripheral blood, taken in a trial of Ad26.COV2.S vaccine versus placebo. Every receptor here comes from a person aged 18 to 65 who received the Ad26.COV2.S COVID-19 vaccine or a placebo. Both conserved end residues are part of each CDR3. D genes are given only for firm matches. Not all rows give a size; the values are once, few, many and, for expanded clones, a class.

v_gene	j_gene	d_gene	abundance	CDR3nt	CDR3aa
TRBV7-2	TRBJ2-1	NA	NA	TGTGCCAGCAGTCTAGCAAAGGGGAGTGAGCAGTTCTTC	CASSLAKGSEQFF
TRBV2	TRBJ2-3	NA	NA	TGTGCCAGCAGTGAAGATAGAGTCCCCCCAGATACGCAGTATTTT	CASSEDRVPPDTQYF
TRBV11-3	TRBJ2-7	NA	NA	TGTGCCAGCAGCGATTCGTCTTGGGCCACTGGGACCTACGAGCAGTACTTC	CASSDSSWATGTYEQYF
TRBV19	TRBJ1-1	NA	NA	TGTGCCAGTACCTTAGAAATGAACACTGAAGCTTTCTTT	CASTLEMNTEAFF
TRBV28	TRBJ1-2	NA	NA	TGTGCCAGCAGTTTGAGGGGGTACTACCGCCGTGACTATGGCTACACCTTC	CASSLRGYYRRDYGYTF
TRBV9	TRBJ2-3	TRBD2	NA	TGTGCCAGCAGCGTTGGCGGGAGGATCACAGATACGCAGTATTTT	CASSVGGRITDTQYF
TRBV11-3	TRBJ2-5	NA	NA	TGTGCCAGCAGCTTAGGTCTTCCAGTCCAAGAGACCCAGTACTTC	CASSLGLPVQETQYF
TRBV19	TRBJ2-7	NA	NA	TGTGCCAGTAGTCTAGGACTGGGGCCCGTTTCAGGGGAAGAGCAGTACTTC	CASSLGLGPVSGEEQYF
TRBV18	TRBJ2-7	NA	NA	TGTGCCAGCTCCTCGACTAGTAACCCCTACGAGCAGTACTTC	CASSSTSNPYEQYF
TRBV9	TRBJ1-6	TRBD1	NA	TGTGCCAGCAGCACAACACAGGGGAACCCCCTCCACTTT	CASSTTQGNPLHF
TRBV7-2	TRBJ2-5	NA	NA	TGTGCCAGCAGCCCGGCTGACTGGACCCAGTACTTC	CASSPADWTQYF
TRBV10-1	TRBJ2-7	TRBD1	NA	TGCGCCAGCGCCCGGGACAGGCGTGCCTACGAGCAGTACTTC	CASARDRRAYEQYF
TRBV11-2	TRBJ1-2	NA	once	TGTGCCAGCAGCGCGGTACTAGGGGGATATGGCTACACCTTC	CASSAVLGGYGYTF
TRBV11-2	TRBJ2-5	NA	NA	TGTGCCAGCAGCTTAGGCGAAGTGGGAGTGGTGCGAGAGACCCAGTACTTC	CASSLGEVGVVRETQYF
TRBV3-1/TRBV3-2	TRBJ2-2	NA	NA	TGTGCCAGCAGCCAAGATGACGGGGAGCTGTTTTTT	CASSQDDGELFF
TRBV11-2	TRBJ1-4	NA	few	TGTGCCAGCAGCTTCCTGGGGGGCTGGGAAAAACTGTTTTTT	CASSFLGGWEKLFF
TRBV28	TRBJ1-2	NA	NA	TGTGCCAGCAGTCTAAACTATGGCTACACCTTC	CASSLNYGYTF
TRBV6-4	TRBJ2-2	NA	NA	TGTGCCAGCAGTGTGGAGGGCAGCACCGGGGAGCTGTTTTTT	CASSVEGSTGELFF
TRBV18	TRBJ2-5	NA	NA	TGTGCCAGCTCACCACCAAACGGGGCTCAAGAGACCCAGTACTTC	CASSPPNGAQETQYF
TRBV12-3/TRBV12-4	TRBJ2-7	TRBD1	NA	TGTGCCAGCAGACAGACCGGGACAGGAACCGGTTGCTTC	CASRQTGTGTGCF
TRBV11-2	TRBJ2-7	TRBD2	NA	TGTGCCAGCAGAAACCCCGGGACTAGCGACGAGCAGTACTTC	CASRNPGTSDEQYF
TRBV28	TRBJ1-3	NA	once	TGTGCCAGCAAGACGCCGGGGGTGACAGGAAACACCATATATTTT	CASKTPGVTGNTIYF
TRBV19	TRBJ1-2	NA	NA	TGTGCCAGTAGTATAAGGGGCGGAGGCTACACCTTC	CASSIRGGGYTF
TRBV5-1	TRBJ2-7	NA	NA	TGCGCCAGCAGCTTGGGGGGGCGTGAGCAGTACTTC	CASSLGGREQYF
TRBV5-1	TRBJ2-1	NA	NA	TGCGCCAGCAGCTACTTTCTTTCGGGAGCCCCGTCTGGCTACAATGAGCAGTTCTTC	CASSYFLSGAPSGYNEQFF
TRBV2	TRBJ1-3	NA	NA	TGTGCCAGCAGACGAGCCTCTGGAAACACCATATATTTT	CASRRASGNTIYF
TRBV11-2	TRBJ1-1	NA	NA	TGTGCCAGCAGCGCCAAGATCCCCTGGCACACTGAAGCTTTCTTT	CASSAKIPWHTEAFF
TRBV7-8	TRBJ2-7	NA	NA	TGTGCCAGCAGCTTATCGCAGGCCTACGAGCAGTACTTC	CASSLSQAYEQYF
TRBV2	TRBJ2-6	NA	NA	TGTGCCAGCAACGGATGGGGCCCCTCTGGGGCCAACGTCCTGACTTTC	CASNGWGPSGANVLTF
TRBV6-5	TRBJ2-5	NA	NA	TGTGCCAGCAGCCTCAGGGAAGGGGGCCAAGAGACCCAGTACTTC	CASSLREGGQETQYF
TRBV19	TRBJ1-1	TRBD1	once	TGTGCCAGTACCCTCGGACAGGTTGAAGCTTTCTTT	CASTLGQVEAFF
TRBV27	TRBJ1-2	NA	NA	TGTGCCAGCAGTTTAGGAGGGATCCATGGCTACACCTTC	CASSLGGIHGYTF
TRBV5-1	TRBJ2-3	TRBD2	once	TGCGCCAGCACTCACTCTAGCGGGGGTCGAGATACGCAGTATTTT	CASTHSSGGRDTQYF
TRBV7-9	TRBJ1-4	TRBD1	NA	TGTGCCAGCAGCTTAAAAGGGAGCCGGGACAGTCGGGGTGAAAAACTGTTTTTT	CASSLKGSRDSRGEKLFF
TRBV19	TRBJ2-7	TRBD2	NA	TGTGCCAGTAGTACCCGTAGCGGGAGTAACTCCTACGAGCAGTACTTC	CASSTRSGSNSYEQYF
TRBV6-2/TRBV6-3	TRBJ1-5	NA	NA	TGTGCCAGCAGTTTAGGCGGGGGCGCTCAGCCCCAGCATTTT	CASSLGGGAQPQHF
TRBV5-4	TRBJ2-5	NA	NA	TGTGCCAGCAGCCGGAAACAGGGCTTCCAAGAGACCCAGTACTTC	CASSRKQGFQETQYF
TRBV3-1/TRBV3-2	TRBJ2-7	NA	NA	TGTGCCAGCAGCCAAGATCCGGGGGCTGGGGAGCAGTACTTC	CASSQDPGAGEQYF
TRBV4-2	TRBJ2-7	NA	NA	TGTGCCAGCAGCCAAGATTCGGGGATAGGGAGCTCCTACGAGCAGTACTTC	CASSQDSGIGSSYEQYF
TRBV9	TRBJ2-3	NA	NA	TGTGCCAGCAGCGTAACGAGCACAGATACGCAGTATTTT	CASSVTSTDTQYF
TRBV7-9	TRBJ1-6	TRBD1	NA	TGTGCCAGCAGCCGCGGGACAGGGGGTTCACCCCTCCACTTT	CASSRGTGGSPLHF
TRBV7-9	TRBJ1-1	NA	NA	TGTGCCAGCAGACGGTGGAACACTGAAGCTTTCTTT	CASRRWNTEAFF
TRBV9	TRBJ2-1	TRBD2	NA	TGTGCCAGCAGCGAGCGTAGCGGGGACTACAATGAGCAGTTCTTC	CASSERSGDYNEQFF
TRBV7-2	TRBJ1-2	NA	NA	TGTGCCAGCAGCTTAACCCTACAGGCTAACTATGGCTACACCTTC	CASSLTLQANYGYTF
TRBV21-1	TRBJ1-1	NA	NA	TGTGCCAGCGGGGGACAGGGGGCGAACCTGGTTGGAGCTTTCTTT	CASGGQGANLVGAFF
TRBV7-9	TRBJ2-7	NA	NA	TGTGCCAGCAGTCATTCACGTCCTGACAGAGACTCCTACGAGCAGTACTTC	CASSHSRPDRDSYEQYF
TRBV5-4	TRBJ1-1	NA	few	TGTGCCAGCAGACAGGGAAACACTGAAGCTTTCTTT	CASRQGNTEAFF
TRBV7-9	TRBJ2-2	NA	NA	TGTGCCAGCAGCTTTTACGGGAACACCGGGGAGCTGTTTTTT	CASSFYGNTGELFF
TRBV6-6	TRBJ1-2	TRBD1	NA	TGTGCCACCTTTTCCGACAGGGGTGACTATGGCTACACCTTC	CATFSDRGDYGYTF
TRBV19	TRBJ1-5	TRBD1	NA	TGTGCCAGTACCCAGGACAGGGTGTATCAGCCCCAGCATTTT	CASTQDRVYQPQHF
TRBV6-5	TRBJ2-5	NA	NA	TGTGCCAGCAGTTTCAGGGATAGGAGGGAGACCCAGTACTTC	CASSFRDRRETQYF
TRBV4-1	TRBJ2-7	NA	few	TGCGCCAGCAGCAGCAACTACGAGCAGTACTTC	CASSSNYEQYF
TRBV12-3/TRBV12-4	TRBJ1-1	TRBD1	NA	TGTGCCAGCAGTTTCGGGGGGGACAGGGGAGCTTTCTTT	CASSFGGDRGAFF
TRBV6-5	TRBJ1-2	NA	NA	TGTGCCAGCAGTTACTGGGGTTTTGGCTACACCTTC	CASSYWGFGYTF
TRBV7-9	TRBJ1-1	NA	once	TGTGCCAGCAGCTTTTACACTGAAGCTTTCTTT	CASSFYTEAFF
TRBV6-5	TRBJ1-1	NA	NA	TGTGCCAGTCGTCAGGGGTTTGTCACTGAAGCTTTCTTT	CASRQGFVTEAFF
TRBV30	TRBJ2-7	TRBD1	NA	TGTGCCTGGCAATCTGACAGGGGCCACGAGCAGTACTTC	CAWQSDRGHEQYF